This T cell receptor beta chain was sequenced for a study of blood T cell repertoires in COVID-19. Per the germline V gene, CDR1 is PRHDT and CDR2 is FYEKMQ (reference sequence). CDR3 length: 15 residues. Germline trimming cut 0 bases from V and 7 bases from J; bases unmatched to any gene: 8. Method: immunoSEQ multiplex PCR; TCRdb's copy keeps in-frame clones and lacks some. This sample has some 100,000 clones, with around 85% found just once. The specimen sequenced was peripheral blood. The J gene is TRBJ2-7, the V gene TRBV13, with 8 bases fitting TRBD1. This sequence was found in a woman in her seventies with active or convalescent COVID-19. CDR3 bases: TGTGCCAGCAGCTTAGGCTGGGGACAGGATGAGGAGCAGTACTTC. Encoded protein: CASSLGWGQDEEQYF.